Included here is one T cell receptor (beta chain) sequence, with context. Its antigen is currently unknown. The entry originates in a study of shared clonotypes between healthy human individuals. Study-wide findings and caveats: Naive CD4 clonotype sharing across a few donors was about 5%. Larger richness was generally estimated for naive than memory subsets.

Evenly divided among several immunoSEQ plates was the genomic DNA of each subset. The assay was immunoSEQ multiplex PCR, and TCRdb's table has in-frame clones only and misses some. This sample has under 1,900,000 clones, with approximately 98.5% found just once. Germline V gene data show CDR1 as SGHRS and CDR2 as YFSETQ. With V trimmed by 3 bases and J by 2 bases, 6 bases remained unmatched. The CDR3 loop spans 15 amino acids. The TCR sequence derives from a man aged 30 to 45 in good health. Material for sequencing was naive CD4+ T cells sorted from blood. As for subset: CD45RA+ positively selected. The chain has TRBV5-1 and TRBJ2-7; 9 bases map to TRBD1. The CDR3 loop is CASSSGQGRPYEQYF. The CDR3 region has the DNA TGCGCCAGCAGCTCGGGACAGGGTCGACCCTACGAGCAGTACTTC.